A selection of T cell receptor beta chains follows, all from one sample in a study of identifying expanded T cells in peripheral blood. Produced via immunoSEQ multiplex PCR; TCRdb's table is partial and in-frame only. Of over 75,000 clones detected, about 91% appear once; the ten largest clones hold around 3.6%. Sequenced material: blood. These receptors all come from a person aged 18-70 years in good health. CDR3s include the opening cysteine and the closing phenylalanine or tryptophan. A D gene is named only where the DNA matches it firmly. The size entry is marked missing in some rows and otherwise reads once, few, many or a size class.

abundance	v_gene	j_gene	d_gene	CDR3nt	CDR3aa
-	TRBV2	TRBJ2-7	TRBD1	TGTGCCAGTCACCGGGACAGGGGACGCGACGAGCAGTACTTC	CASHRDRGRDEQYF
-	TRBV7-8	TRBJ2-7	-	TGTGCCAGCAGCCCCCGGGACCTTGGGGGCGAGCAGTACTTC	CASSPRDLGGEQYF
-	TRBV6-5	TRBJ2-5	TRBD1	TGTGCCAGCAGTTACTCTGGGACAGCAGAGACCCAGTACTTC	CASSYSGTAETQYF
-	TRBV28	TRBJ1-5	TRBD1	TGTGCCAGCAGTGCAGTTACCGGGACAGGTAATCAGCCCCAGCATTTT	CASSAVTGTGNQPQHF
-	TRBV9	TRBJ1-3	TRBD1	TGTGCCAGCAGCGTAGGACAGGGACGGGCTGGAAACACCATATATTTT	CASSVGQGRAGNTIYF
once	TRBV6-1	TRBJ2-5	TRBD2	TGTGCCAGCGGGGCGAGCGGGGGGGATCAAGAGACCCAGTACTTC	CASGASGGDQETQYF
once	TRBV29-1	TRBJ2-4	-	TGCAGCGGGAACGTCCCCGGCAAAAACATTCAGTACTTC	CSGNVPGKNIQYF
few	TRBV2	TRBJ2-2	-	TGTGCCAGCAGGGAGGATGGCGGGGAGCTGTTTTTT	CASREDGGELFF
-	TRBV6-1	TRBJ2-7	-	TGTGCCAGCAGTGAAGGGGGACACTCCTACGAGCAGTACTTC	CASSEGGHSYEQYF
once	TRBV25-1	TRBJ2-4	-	TGTGCCAGCAGCGACACAGGTGTAGCCAAAAACATTCAGTACTTC	CASSDTGVAKNIQYF